Sequencing of this TCR beta chain was carried out in a study of PD-1 blockade in classical Hodgkin lymphoma. Measured with immunoSEQ multiplex PCR; TCRdb has only the in-frame clones, and not every one. The table includes 25,000 to 35,000 clones, 65% to 85% detected once. For this clone: What it binds is not known.

Findings and limits, study-wide: Newly diagnosed patients had diversity similar to the baseline diversity of complete responders. With respect to the repertoire differences, their causes, possibly disease activity or prior therapy, remain undefined. The CD4+ diversity rise by C4D1 was clearest in complete responders. Reported baseline diversity: healthy donors highest, relapsed/refractory patients lowest.

Germline V gives CDR1 MNHEY, CDR2 SMNVEV (reference sequence). The CDR3 totals 18 residues. Trimming left V 6 bases short and J 6 bases short, with 26 bases between. Time point defined: cycle 4 day 1 (C4D1), after about 6 weeks of nivolumab. Every patient relapsed after autologous stem cell transplantation, and brentuximab vedotin exposure varied. Negative magnetic selection isolated CD4+ T cells from thawed PBMCs. The clonotype comes from a human donor with classical Hodgkin lymphoma. The chain uses TRBV27 and TRBJ1-4, with D perhaps matching TRBD1 (5 bases). Sequences were derived from CD4+ T cells from blood, sampled before the fourth cycle of nivolumab. CDR3 bases: TGTGCCAGCAGGCGTAAAACCGGGACTATACGAGGGGATGAAAAACTGTTTTTT. Its translation: CASRRKTGTIRGDEKLFF.